Sequencing of this TCR beta chain was carried out in a study of T cell responses to AZD1222 COVID-19 vaccine. Overall study results and limits: In a largely white British group with more females than males, clonal diversity was possibly underestimated.

Unmatched junction bases numbered 4, after V lost 1 base and J lost 2 bases. CDR3 length: 17 residues. In germline, CDR1 is LGHNA, CDR2 YNFKEQ. Details on this clone: Its antigen remains unknown.

Libraries were prepared by immunoSEQ multiplex PCR; TCRdb keeps only in-frame clonotypes and omits some of them. The sample holds roughly 77,000 clones, 90% seen once. Sequencing was performed on peripheral blood, taken 28 days after the second AZD1222 dose. The chain couples TRBV4-2 to TRBJ2-6; 8 nucleotides agree with TRBD2. This TCR was sampled from an adult who received the AZD1222 COVID-19 vaccine. CDR3 in amino acids: CASSQVSGRTGANVLTF. CDR3 nucleotides: TGTGCCAGCAGCCAAGTGAGCGGGAGAACTGGGGCCAACGTCCTGACTTTC.